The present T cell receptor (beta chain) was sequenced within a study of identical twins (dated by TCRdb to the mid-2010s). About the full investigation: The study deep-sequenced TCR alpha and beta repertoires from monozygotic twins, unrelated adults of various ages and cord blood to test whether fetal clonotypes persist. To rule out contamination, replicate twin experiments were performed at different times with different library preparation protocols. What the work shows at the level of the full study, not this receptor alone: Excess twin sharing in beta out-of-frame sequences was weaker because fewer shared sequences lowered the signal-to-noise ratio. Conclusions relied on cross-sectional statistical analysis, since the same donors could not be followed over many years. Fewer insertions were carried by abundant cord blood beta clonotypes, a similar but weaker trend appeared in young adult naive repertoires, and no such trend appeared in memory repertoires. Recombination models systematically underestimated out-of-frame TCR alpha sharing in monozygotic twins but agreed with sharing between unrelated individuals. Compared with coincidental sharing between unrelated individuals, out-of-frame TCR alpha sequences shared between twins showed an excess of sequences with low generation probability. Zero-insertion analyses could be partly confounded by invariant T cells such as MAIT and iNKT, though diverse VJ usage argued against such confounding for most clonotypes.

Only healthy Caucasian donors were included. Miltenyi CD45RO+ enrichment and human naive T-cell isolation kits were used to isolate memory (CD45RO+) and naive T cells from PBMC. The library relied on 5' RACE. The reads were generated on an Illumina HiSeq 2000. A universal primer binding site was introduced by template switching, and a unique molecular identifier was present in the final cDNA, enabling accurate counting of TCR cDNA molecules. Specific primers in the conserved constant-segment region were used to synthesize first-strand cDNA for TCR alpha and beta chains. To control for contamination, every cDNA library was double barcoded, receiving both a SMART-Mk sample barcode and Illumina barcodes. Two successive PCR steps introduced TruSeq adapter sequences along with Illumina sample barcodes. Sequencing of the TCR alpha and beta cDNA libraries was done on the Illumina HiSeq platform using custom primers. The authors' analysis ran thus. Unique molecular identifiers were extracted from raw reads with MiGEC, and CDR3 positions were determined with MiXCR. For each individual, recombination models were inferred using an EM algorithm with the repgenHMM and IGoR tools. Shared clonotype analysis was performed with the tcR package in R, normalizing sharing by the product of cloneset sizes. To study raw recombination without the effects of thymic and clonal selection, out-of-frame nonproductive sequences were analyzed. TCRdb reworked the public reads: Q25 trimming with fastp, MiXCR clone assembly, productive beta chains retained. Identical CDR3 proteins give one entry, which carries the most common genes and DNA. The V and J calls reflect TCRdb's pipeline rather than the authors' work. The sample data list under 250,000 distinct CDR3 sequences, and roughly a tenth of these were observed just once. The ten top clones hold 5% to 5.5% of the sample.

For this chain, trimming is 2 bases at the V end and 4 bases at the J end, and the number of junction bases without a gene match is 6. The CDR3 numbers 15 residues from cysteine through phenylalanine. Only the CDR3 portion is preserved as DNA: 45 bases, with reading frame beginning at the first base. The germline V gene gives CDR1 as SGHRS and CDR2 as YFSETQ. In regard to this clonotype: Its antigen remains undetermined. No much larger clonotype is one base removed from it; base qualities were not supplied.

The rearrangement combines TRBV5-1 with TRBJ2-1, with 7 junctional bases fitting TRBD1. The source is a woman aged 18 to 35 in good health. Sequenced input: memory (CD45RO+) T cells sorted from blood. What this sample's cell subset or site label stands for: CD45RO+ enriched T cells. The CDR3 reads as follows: CASSLTGALYNEQFF. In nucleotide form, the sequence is TGCGCCAGCAGCTTAACAGGGGCCCTTTACAATGAGCAGTTCTTC.